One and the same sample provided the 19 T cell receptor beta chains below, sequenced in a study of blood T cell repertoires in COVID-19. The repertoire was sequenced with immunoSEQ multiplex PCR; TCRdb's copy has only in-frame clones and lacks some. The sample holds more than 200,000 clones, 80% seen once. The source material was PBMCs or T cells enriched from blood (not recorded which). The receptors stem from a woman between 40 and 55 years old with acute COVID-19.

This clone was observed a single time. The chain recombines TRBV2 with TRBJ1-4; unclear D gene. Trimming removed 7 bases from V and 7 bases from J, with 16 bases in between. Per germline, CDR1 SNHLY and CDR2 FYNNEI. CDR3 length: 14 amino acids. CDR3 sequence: CASIPWQEGEKLFF. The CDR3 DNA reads TGTGCCAGCATCCCGTGGCAGGAAGGTGAAAAACTGTTTTTT.

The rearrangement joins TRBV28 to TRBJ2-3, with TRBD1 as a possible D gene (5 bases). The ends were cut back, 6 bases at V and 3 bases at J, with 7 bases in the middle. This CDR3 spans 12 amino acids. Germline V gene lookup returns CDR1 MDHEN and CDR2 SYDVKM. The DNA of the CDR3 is TGTGCCAGCAGCCCAGGGACAGATACGCAGTATTTT. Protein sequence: CASSPGTDTQYF.

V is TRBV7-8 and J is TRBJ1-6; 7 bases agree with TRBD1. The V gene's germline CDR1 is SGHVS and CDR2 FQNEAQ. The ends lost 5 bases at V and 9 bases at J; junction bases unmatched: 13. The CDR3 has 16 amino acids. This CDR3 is CASSAPWDSRSSPLHF. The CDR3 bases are TGTGCCAGCAGCGCCCCTTGGGACAGTCGGAGTTCACCCCTCCACTTT.

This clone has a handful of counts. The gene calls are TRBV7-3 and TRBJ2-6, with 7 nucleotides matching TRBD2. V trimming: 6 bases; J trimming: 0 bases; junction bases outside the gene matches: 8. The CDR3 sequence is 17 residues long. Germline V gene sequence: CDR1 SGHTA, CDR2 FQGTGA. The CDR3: CASSSGRVISGANVLTF. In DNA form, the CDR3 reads TGTGCCAGCAGTTCAGGGAGGGTGATCTCTGGGGCCAACGTCCTGACTTTC.

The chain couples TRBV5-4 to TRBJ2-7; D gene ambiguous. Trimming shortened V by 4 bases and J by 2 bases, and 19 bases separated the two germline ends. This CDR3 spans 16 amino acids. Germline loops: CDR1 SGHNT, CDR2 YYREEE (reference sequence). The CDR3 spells CASSPPGSSPTYEQYF. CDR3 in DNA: TGTGCCAGCAGCCCTCCCGGGTCCTCACCCACCTACGAGCAGTACTTC.

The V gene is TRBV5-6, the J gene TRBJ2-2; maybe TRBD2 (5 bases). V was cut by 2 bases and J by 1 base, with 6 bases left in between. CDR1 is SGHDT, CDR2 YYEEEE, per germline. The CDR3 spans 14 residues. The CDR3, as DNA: TGTGCCAGCAGCTTAGGGAGGAACACCGGGGAGCTGTTTTTT. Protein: CASSLGRNTGELFF. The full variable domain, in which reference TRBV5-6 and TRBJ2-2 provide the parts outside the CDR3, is DAGVTQSPTHLIKTRGQQVTLRCSPKSGHDTVSWYQQALGQGPQFIFQYYEEEERQRGNFPDRFSGHQFPNYSSELNVNALLLGDSALYLCASSLGRNTGELFFGEGSRLTVL.

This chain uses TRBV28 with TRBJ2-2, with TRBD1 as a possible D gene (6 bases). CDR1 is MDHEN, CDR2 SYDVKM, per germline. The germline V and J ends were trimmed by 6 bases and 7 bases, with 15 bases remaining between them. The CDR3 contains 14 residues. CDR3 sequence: CASRPQGGGGELFF. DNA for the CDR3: TGTGCCAGCAGACCACAGGGTGGGGGCGGGGAGCTGTTTTTT. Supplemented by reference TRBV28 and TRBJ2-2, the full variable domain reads DVKVTQSSRYLVKRTGEKVFLECVQDMDHENMFWYRQDPGLGLRLIYFSYDVKMKEKGDIPEGYSVSREKKERFSLILESASTNQTSMYLCASRPQGGGGELFFGEGSRLTVL.

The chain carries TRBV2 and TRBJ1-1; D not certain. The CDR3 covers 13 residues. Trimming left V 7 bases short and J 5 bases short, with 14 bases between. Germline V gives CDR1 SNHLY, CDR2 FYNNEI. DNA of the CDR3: TGTGCCAGCAAGAAGGAGGAAAGGACTGAAGCTTTCTTT. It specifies CASKKEERTEAFF.

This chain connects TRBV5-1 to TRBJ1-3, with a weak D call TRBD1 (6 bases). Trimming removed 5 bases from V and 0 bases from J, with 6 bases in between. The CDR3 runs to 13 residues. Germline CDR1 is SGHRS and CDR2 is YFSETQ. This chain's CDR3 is CASRDSSGNTIYF. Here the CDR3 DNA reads TGCGCCAGCAGGGACAGCTCTGGAAACACCATATATTTT.

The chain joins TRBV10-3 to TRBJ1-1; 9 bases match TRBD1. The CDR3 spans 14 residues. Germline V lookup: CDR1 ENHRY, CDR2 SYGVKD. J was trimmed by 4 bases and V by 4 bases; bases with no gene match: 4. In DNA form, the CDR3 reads TGTGCCATCAGTGGGGACAGGGAGGCCACTGAAGCTTTCTTT. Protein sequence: CAISGDREATEAFF.

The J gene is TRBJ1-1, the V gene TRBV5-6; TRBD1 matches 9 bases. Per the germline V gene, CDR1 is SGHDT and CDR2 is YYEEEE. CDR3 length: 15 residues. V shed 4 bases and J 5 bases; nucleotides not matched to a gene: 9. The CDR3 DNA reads TGTGCCAGCAGCCCCGGGACAGGGTTCGGAACTGAAGCTTTCTTT. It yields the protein CASSPGTGFGTEAFF.

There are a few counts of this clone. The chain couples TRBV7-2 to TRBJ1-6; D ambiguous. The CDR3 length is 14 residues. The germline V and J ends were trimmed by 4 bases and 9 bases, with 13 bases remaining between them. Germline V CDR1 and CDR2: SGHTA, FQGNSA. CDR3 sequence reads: CASSSRVRGSPLHF. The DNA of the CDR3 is TGTGCCAGCAGCTCCCGGGTTCGGGGTTCACCCCTCCACTTT.

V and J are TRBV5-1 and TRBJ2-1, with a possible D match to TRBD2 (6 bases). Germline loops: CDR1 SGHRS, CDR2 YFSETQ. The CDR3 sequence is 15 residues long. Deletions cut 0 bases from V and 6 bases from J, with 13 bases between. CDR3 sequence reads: CASSLAPGGTNEQFF. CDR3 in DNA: TGCGCCAGCAGCTTGGCCCCAGGAGGGACCAATGAGCAGTTCTTC.

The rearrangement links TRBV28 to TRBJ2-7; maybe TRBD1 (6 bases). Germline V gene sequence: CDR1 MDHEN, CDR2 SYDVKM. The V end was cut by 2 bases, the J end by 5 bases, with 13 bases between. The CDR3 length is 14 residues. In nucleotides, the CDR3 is TGTGCCAGCAGTTTACAGACAGGCCCACACGAGCAGTACTTC. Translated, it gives CASSLQTGPHEQYF.

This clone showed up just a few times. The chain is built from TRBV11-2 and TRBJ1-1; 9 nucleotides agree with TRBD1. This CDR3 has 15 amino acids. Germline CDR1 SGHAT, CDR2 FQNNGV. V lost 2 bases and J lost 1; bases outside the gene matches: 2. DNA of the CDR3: TGTGCCAGCAGCTTAACAGGGGGCGGGAACACTGAAGCTTTCTTT. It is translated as CASSLTGGGNTEAFF.

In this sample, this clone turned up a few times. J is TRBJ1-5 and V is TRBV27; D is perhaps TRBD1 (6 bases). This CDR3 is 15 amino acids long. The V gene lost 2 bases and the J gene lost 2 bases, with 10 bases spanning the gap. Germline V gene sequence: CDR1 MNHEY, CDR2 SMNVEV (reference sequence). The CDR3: CASSLDSGGNQPQHF. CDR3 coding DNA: TGTGCCAGCAGTTTAGATTCAGGGGGCAATCAGCCCCAGCATTTT.

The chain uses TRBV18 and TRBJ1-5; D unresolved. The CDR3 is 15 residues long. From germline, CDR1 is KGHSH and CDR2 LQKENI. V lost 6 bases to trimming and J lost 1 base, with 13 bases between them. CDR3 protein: CASSPPGRSNQPQHF. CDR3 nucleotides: TGTGCCAGCTCCCCCCCCGGGAGGAGCAATCAGCCCCAGCATTTT.

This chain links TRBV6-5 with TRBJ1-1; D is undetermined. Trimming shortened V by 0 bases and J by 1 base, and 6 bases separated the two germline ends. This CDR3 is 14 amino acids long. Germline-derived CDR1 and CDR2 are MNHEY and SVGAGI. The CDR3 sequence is CASSYSRQNTEAFF. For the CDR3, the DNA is TGTGCCAGCAGTTACTCGAGGCAGAACACTGAAGCTTTCTTT.

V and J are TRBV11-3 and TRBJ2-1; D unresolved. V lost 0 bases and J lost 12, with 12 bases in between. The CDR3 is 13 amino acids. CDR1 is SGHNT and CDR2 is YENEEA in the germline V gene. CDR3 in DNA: TGTGCCAGCAGCTTAGATGGTGAGACGGGGCAGTTCTTC. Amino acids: CASSLDGETGQFF.